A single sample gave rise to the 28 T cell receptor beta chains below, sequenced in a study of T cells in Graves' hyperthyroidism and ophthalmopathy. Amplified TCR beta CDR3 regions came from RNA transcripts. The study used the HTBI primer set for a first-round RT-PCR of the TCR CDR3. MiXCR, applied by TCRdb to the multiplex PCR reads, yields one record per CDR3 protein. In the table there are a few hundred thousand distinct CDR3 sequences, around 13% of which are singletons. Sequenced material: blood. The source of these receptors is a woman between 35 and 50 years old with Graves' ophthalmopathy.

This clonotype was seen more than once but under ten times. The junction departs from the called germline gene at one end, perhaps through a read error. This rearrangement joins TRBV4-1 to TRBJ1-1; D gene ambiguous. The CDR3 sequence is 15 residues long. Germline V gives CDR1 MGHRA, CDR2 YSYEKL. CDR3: CPSSQDSTPWTEAFF. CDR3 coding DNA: TGCCCCAGCAGCCAAGATTCGACCCCGTGGACTGAAGCTTTCTTT.

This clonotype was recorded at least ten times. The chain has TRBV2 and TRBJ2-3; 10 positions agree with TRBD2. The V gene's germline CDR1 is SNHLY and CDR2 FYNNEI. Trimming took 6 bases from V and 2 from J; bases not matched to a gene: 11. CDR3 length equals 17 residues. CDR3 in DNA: TGTGCCAGCAGGGTCGCGACTAGCGGGCCCTTCACAGATACGCAGTATTTT. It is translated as CASRVATSGPFTDTQYF.

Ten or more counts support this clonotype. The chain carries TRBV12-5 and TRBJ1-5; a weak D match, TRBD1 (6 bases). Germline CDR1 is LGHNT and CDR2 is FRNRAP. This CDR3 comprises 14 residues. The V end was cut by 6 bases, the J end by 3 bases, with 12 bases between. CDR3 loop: CASGPGAPNQPQHF. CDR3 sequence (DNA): TGTGCTAGTGGGCCAGGGGCTCCCAATCAGCCCCAGCATTTT.

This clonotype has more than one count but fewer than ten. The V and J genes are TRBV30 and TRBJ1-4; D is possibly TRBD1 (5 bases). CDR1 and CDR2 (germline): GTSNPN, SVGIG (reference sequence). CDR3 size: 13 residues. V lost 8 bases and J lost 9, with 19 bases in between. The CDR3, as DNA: TGTGCCGGCCTCAGGTCGGAGGGACAAAAACTGTTTTTT. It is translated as CAGLRSEGQKLFF.

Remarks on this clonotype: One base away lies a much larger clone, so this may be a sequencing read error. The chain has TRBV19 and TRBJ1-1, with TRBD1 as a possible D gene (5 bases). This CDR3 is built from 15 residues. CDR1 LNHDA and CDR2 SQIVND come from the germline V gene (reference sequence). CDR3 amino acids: CASWDGQVMNTEALF. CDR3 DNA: TGTGCCAGTTGGGACGGACAAGTCATGAACACTGAAGCTCTCTTT.

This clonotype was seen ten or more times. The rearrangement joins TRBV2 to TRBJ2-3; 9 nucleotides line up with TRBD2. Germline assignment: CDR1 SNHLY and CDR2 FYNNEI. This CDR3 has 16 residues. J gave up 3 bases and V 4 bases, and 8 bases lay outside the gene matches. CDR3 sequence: CASSGQREEITDTQYF. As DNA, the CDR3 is TGTGCCAGCAGTGGTCAGCGGGAGGAGATAACAGATACGCAGTATTTT.

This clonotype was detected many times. The CDR3 coding sequence is TGTGCCAGCAGCTCTGGACTAGCGGGGGGTAGGGAGCAGTTCTTC. Encoded protein: CASSSGLAGGREQFF. V gene TRBV5-6 combines with J gene TRBJ2-1, with 14 bases identical to TRBD2. Looked up from germline, CDR1 is SGHDT and CDR2 is YYEEEE. The CDR3 runs 15 residues. After removal of 3 bases from V and 10 bases from J, the junction contained 6 bases not matched to a gene.

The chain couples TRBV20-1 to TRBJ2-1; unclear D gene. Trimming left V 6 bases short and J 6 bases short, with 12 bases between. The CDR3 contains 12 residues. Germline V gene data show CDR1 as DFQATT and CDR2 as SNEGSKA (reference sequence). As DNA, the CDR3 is TGCAGTGCCTGCCGGTGGGGCAATGAGCAGTTCTTC. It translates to CSACRWGNEQFF.

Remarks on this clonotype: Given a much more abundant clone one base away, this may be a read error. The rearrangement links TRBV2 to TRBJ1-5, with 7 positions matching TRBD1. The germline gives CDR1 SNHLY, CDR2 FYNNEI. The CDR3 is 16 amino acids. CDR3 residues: CASSFGQEYSNQPPHF. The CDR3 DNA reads TGTGCCAGCAGCTTCGGACAGGAGTATAGCAATCAGCCCCCGCATTTT.

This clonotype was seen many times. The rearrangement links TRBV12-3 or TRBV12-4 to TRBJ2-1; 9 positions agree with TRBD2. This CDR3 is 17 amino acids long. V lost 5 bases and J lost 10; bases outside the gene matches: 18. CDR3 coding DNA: TGTGCCAGCAGTCCCCCCGAGGGCGGGAGGGGTTTAGAAGAGCAGTTCTTC. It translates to CASSPPEGGRGLEEQFF.

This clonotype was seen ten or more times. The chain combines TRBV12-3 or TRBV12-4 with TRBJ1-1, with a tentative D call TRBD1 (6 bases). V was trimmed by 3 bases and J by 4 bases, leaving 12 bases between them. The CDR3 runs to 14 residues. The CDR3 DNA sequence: TGTGCCAGCAGTTTTTTGCAAGGGGGCACTGAAGCTTTCTTT. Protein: CASSFLQGGTEAFF.

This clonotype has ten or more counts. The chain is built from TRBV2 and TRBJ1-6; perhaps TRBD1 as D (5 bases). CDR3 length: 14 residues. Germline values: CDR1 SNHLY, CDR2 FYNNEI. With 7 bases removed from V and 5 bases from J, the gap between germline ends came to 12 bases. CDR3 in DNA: TGTGCCAGCATCCGGGACCAAAATAATTCACCCCTCCACTTT. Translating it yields CASIRDQNNSPLHF.

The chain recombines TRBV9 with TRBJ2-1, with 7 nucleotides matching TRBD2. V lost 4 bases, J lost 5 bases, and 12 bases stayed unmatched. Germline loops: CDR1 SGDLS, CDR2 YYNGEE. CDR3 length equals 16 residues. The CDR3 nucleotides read TGTGCCAGCAGCAAATCCCGGCTAGCGGACCACAATGAGCAGTTCTTC. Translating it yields CASSKSRLADHNEQFF.

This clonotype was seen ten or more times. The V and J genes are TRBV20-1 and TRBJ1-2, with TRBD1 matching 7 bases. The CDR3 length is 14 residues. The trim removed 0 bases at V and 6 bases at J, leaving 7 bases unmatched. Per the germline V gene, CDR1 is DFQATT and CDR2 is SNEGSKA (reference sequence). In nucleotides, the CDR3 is TGCAGTGCTAGAGATTATTGGCAGGGGGATGGCTACACCTTC. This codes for CSARDYWQGDGYTF.

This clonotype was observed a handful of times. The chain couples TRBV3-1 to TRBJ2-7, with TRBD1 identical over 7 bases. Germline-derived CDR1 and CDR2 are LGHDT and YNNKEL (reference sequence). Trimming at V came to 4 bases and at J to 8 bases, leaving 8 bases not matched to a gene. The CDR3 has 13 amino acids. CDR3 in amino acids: CASSPSRGHKQYF. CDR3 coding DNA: TGTGCCAGCAGCCCTTCGAGGGGGCACAAGCAGTACTTC.

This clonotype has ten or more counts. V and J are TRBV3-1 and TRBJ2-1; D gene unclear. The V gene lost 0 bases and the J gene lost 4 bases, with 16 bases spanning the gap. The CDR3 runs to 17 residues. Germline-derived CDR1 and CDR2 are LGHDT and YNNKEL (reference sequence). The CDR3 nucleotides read TGTGCCAGCAGCCAAGAGTTAAGTAGCAGGTATTACAATGAGCAGTTCTTC. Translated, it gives CASSQELSSRYYNEQFF.

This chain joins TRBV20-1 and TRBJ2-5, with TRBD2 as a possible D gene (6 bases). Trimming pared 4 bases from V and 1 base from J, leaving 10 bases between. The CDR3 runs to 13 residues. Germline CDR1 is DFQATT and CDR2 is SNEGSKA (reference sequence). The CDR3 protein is CSANRGIQETQYF. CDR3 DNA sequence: TGCAGTGCTAACCGGGGGATCCAAGAGACCCAGTACTTC.

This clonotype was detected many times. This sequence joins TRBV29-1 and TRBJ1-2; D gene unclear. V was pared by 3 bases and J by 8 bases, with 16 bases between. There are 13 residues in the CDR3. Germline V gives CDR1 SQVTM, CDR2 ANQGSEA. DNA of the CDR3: TGCAGCGTTGACGGGCAGGTCGGTCGGGGCTACACCTTC. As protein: CSVDGQVGRGYTF.

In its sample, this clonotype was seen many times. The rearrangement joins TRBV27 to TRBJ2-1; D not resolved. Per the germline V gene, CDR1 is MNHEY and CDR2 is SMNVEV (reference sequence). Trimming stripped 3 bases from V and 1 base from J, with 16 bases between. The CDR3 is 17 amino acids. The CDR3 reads CASSFLPSFSSYNEQFF. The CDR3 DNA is TGTGCCAGCAGTTTCCTACCGTCTTTTAGTTCCTACAATGAGCAGTTCTTC.

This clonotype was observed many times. DNA for the CDR3: TGTGCCAGCAGCTCCGAGAGGGCAGCGGTCTGCGAGCAGTACTTC. Amino acid sequence: CASSSERAAVCEQYF. The gene calls are TRBV11-1 and TRBJ2-7; D may be TRBD2 (5 bases). The CDR3 is 15 residues long. CDR1 SGHAT and CDR2 FQDESV come from the germline V gene (reference sequence). Trimming took off 4 bases at V and 6 bases at J, with 19 bases between the two ends.

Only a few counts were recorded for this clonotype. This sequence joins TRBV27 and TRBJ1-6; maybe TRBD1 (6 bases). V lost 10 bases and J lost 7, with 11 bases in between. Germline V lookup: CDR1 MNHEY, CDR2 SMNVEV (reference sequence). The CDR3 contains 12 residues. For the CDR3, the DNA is TGTGCCACCCGCCAGGGGAATTCACCCCTCCACTTT. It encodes CATRQGNSPLHF.

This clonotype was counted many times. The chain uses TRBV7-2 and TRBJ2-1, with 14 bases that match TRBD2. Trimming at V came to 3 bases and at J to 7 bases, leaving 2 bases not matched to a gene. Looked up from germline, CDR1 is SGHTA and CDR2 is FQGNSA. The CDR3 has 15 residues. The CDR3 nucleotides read TGTGCCAGCAGCTTGGGACTAGCGGGAGTTAATGAGCAGTTCTTC. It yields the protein CASSLGLAGVNEQFF.

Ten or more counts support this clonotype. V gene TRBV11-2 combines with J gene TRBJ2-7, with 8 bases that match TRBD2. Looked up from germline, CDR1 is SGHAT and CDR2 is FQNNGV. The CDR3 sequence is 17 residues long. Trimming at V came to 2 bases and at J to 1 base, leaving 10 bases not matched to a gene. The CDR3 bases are TGTGCCAGCAGCTTAAGGTCTAGCGGGTCCTATTCCTACGAGCAGTACTTC. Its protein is CASSLRSSGSYSYEQYF.

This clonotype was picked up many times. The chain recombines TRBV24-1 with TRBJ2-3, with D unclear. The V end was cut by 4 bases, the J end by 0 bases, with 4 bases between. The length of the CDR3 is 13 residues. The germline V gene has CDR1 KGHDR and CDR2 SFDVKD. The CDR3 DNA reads TGTGCCACCAGTGACTTCAGCACAGATACGCAGTATTTT. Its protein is CATSDFSTDTQYF.

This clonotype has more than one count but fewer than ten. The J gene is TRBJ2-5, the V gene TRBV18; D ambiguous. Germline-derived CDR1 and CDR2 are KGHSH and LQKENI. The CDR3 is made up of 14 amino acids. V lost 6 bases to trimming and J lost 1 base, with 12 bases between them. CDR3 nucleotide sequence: TGTGCCAGCTCGTCCATCGGCGTCCAAGAGACCCAGTACTTC. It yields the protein CASSSIGVQETQYF.

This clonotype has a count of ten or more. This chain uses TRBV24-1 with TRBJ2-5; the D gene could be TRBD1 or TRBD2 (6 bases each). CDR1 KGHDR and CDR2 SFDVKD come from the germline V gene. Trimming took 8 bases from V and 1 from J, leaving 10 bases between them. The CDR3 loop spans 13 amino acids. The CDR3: CATKGGPQETQYF. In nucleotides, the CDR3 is TGTGCCACCAAGGGGGGACCCCAAGAGACCCAGTACTTC.

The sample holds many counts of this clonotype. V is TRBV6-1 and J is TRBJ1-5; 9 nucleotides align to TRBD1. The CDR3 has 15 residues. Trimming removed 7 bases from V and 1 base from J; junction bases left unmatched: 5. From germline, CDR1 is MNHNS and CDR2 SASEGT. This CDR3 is CASKGTGLSNQPQHF. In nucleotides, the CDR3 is TGTGCCAGCAAAGGGACAGGGCTCAGCAATCAGCCCCAGCATTTT.

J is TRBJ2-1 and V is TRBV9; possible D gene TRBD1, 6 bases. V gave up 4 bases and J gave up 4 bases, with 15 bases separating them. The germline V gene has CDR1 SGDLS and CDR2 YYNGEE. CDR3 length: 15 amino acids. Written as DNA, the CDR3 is TGTGCCAGCAGCACCACCGGGACACGTTACAATGAGCAGTTCTTC. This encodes CASSTTGTRYNEQFF. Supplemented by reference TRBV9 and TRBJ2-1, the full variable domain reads DSGVTQTPKHLITATGQRVTLRCSPRSGDLSVYWYQQSLDQGLQFLIQYYNGEERAKGNILERFSAQQFPDLHSELNLSSLELGDSALYFCASSTTGTRYNEQFFGPGTRLTVL.